Described below is a single T cell receptor beta chain sequence and its context. Its antigen specificity is not known. Within one base of it there is no much larger clone, and no base qualities were kept. This specimen comes from a study of shared clonotypes between healthy human individuals (dated by TCRdb to 2019 to 2021). With respect to the entire study: The cohort included a few men and a couple of women between 18 and 49 years of age. The study deeply sequenced blood TCR repertoires of about five healthy adults to estimate repertoire size and the extent of clonotype sharing between individuals. Libraries were prepared and TCR repertoires were sequenced by different laboratories using diverse techniques, in order to increase sequencing depth and limit assay-specific biases. Each donor's leukapheresis produced roughly between roughly 0.85 and 10 billion PBMCs. Here is what the overall study found, with its caveats: Because the study included a small number of donors, the genetic and exposure-history diversity represented was limited. Only blood was sampled, and tissue TCR repertoires likely differ from those in blood. Pairwise subsampling indicated that sequencing depth was expected to affect the degree of clonotype sharing among donors.

TCR CDR3 regions were amplified from genomic DNA by multiplex PCR using the deep immunoSEQ assay. Genomic DNA extracted from each cell subset was distributed evenly over all wells of several immunoSEQ 96-well plates, and each plate served as one replicate. For unsorted PBMC, each replicate PCR was loaded with 250 to 300 ng genomic DNA, equivalent to 30,000 or so T cell genomes. Unsorted PBMC genomic DNA was sequenced across ten immunoSEQ deep assay plates. Purified libraries were measured with a Qubit 3.0 fluorometer, size-checked on a Bioanalyzer 2100, and measured again with the KAPA Library Quantification kit. Every immunoSEQ 96-well plate was sequenced on a separate single-read 150-cycle Illumina NextSeq 550 flow cell. The authors' pipeline ran thus. Because only junctional sequences without quality scores were contained in the immunoSEQ output, filtering matching that applied to full-length reads could not be performed. Sequences were annotated with PyIR, a Python wrapper for IgBLAST v1.9, using IMGT germline references to assign V/J genes and CDR3. Reads were removed for weak V/J assignments (E-value above 1e-6), missing CDR3, stop codons, out-of-frame junctions, or ambiguous translated residues. A V3J clonotype was defined by an identical inferred V gene, J gene, and CDR3 amino acid sequence. To compute the percentage overlap between repertoires, the number of shared unique clonotypes was divided by the size of the smaller repertoire. Three approaches were used to assess repertoire richness: RTK rarefaction, the Chao1 estimator, and Recon v2.1 estimates of unobserved clonotypes. This immuneACCESS table, as held by TCRdb, lists in-frame sequences with V and J called but not all clones. Of the missing ones, under half trace to an unresolved V gene in checked studies; the others have no known cause. The D gene and trimming were derived from the DNA, and the V and J assignments and clone size from that table. Within this sample are over 400,000 clones, with about 85% of them counted one time only. The ten largest clones add up to roughly an eighth of the sample.

Healthy HIV-negative adults with no recently reported acute infections or vaccinations were included as donors. Every donor was a Caucasian adult residing in Nashville, Tennessee, USA. In the unsorted samples, some 94 million PBMCs were counted, and genomic DNA was extracted using the QIAamp DNA Blood Mini kit. Blood was collected by leukapheresis, and PBMCs were isolated by Ficoll-Histopaque density gradient centrifugation and then cryopreserved in liquid nitrogen vapor phase. From the cysteine up to the phenylalanine, the CDR3 has a length of 15 residues. Just CDR3 DNA is preserved here, 45 bases in frame from base 1. Reading the germline V gene gives CDR1 SGHRS and CDR2 YFSETQ. Germline trimming amounts to 3 bases on V and 9 bases on J, with 10 as the count of junction bases outside the gene matches.

Recombination connected TRBV5-1 to TRBJ2-1; 9 bases in the junction line up with TRBD1. This TCR came from a woman aged 35 to 49 in good health. Some clones in this sample may be carry-over from other donors' samples. What was sequenced was PBMCs. CDR3 loop: CASSSSGTGWGEQFF. In nucleotide form, the sequence is TGCGCCAGCAGCTCCTCCGGGACAGGGTGGGGTGAGCAGTTCTTC. Beyond the CDR3, the reference TRBV5-1 and TRBJ2-1 genes provide the residues; the full variable domain reads: KAGVTQTPRYLIKTRGQQVTLSCSPISGHRSVSWYQQTPGQGLQFLFEYFSETQRNKGNFPGRFSGRQFSNSRSEMNVSTLELGDSALYLCASSSSGTGWGEQFFGPGTRLTVL.